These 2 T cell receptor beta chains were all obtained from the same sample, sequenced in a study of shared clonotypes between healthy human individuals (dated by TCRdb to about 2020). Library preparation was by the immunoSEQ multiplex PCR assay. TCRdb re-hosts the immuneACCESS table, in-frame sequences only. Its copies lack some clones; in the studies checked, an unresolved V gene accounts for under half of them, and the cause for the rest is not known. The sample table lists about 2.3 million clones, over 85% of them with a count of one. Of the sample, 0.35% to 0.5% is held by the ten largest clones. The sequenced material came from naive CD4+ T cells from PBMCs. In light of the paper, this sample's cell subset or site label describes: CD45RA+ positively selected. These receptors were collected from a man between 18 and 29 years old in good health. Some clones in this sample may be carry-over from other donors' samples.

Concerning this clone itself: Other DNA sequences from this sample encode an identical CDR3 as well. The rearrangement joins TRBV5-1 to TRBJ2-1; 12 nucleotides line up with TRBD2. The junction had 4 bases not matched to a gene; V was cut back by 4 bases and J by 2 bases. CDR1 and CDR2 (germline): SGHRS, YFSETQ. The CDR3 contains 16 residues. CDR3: CASSLAGGGAYNEQFF. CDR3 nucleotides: TGCGCCAGCAGCCTAGCGGGAGGGGGCGCCTACAATGAGCAGTTCTTC. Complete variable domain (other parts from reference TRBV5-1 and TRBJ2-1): KAGVTQTPRYLIKTRGQQVTLSCSPISGHRSVSWYQQTPGQGLQFLFEYFSETQRNKGNFPGRFSGRQFSNSRSEMNVSTLELGDSALYLCASSLAGGGAYNEQFFGPGTRLTVL.

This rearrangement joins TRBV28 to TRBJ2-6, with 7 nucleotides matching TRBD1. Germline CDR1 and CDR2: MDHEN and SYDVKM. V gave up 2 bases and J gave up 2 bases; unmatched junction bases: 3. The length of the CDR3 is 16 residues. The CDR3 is CASSLQGVTGANVLTF. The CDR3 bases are TGTGCCAGCAGTTTACAGGGGGTGACTGGGGCCAACGTCCTGACTTTC. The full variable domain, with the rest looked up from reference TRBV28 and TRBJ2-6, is DVKVTQSSRYLVKRTGEKVFLECVQDMDHENMFWYRQDPGLGLRLIYFSYDVKMKEKGDIPEGYSVSREKKERFSLILESASTNQTSMYLCASSLQGVTGANVLTFGAGSRLTVL.